These T cell receptor beta chains were read from a single sample in a study of beta chain features in type 1 diabetes. Sequenced by immunoSEQ multiplex PCR; TCRdb stores in-frame clones only, minus some. The sample shows 150,000 to 200,000 clones, roughly 9% of them seen only once. Sequencing input: central memory CD4+ T cells from blood. The receptors were sampled from a young woman with type 1 diabetes. CDR3s include the opening cysteine and the closing phenylalanine or tryptophan.

V gene,CDR3 length,CDR3 protein
TRBV9,22,CASSVTTTTGTSGSAGYNEQFF
TRBV2,12,CASSEGHYGYTF
TRBV18,16,CASSPGAIRSGETQYF
TRBV30,16,CAWTSGGGFGRETQYF
TRBV5-1,15,CASSLGQDFGGGYTF
TRBV6-1,14,CASSPPGSTYEQYF
TRBV4-1,15,CASSHPGTSGYEQYF
TRBV6-1,15,CASRPTSGSTGELFF
TRBV10-3,16,CAISESGRGTSYEQYF
TRBV7-9,13,CASSIYRDTEAFF
TRBV6-4,14,CASSEIAGGEEQYF
TRBV7-7,15,CASSLRSGSTDTQYF
TRBV9,19,CASSVARTGGGLADNEQFF
TRBV7-9,15,CASSLELAGGHEQYF
TRBV28,13,CASTPGQSYEQYF
TRBV5-1,14,CASSPVATNEKLFF
TRBV11-3,12,CASSFRQGEQYF
TRBV29-1,15,CSVGQGAPGANVLTF
TRBV19,14,CASTPTGRGNIQYF
TRBV6-5,15,CASSPERAYINEQFF
TRBV4-2,16,CASSQEVTVGPYGYTF
TRBV28,12,CASRGAGQPQHF
TRBV28,14,CASSLGVRGTVQYF
TRBV7-9,13,CASRRDTDTEAFF
TRBV20-1,11,CSANLGHVQYF
TRBV5-1,15,CASSLFPTGANVLTF
TRBV28,15,CASRPYGVSTDTQYF
TRBV27,16,CASTDIAGAEHNEQFF
TRBV9,17,CASSARGGSGSPDTQYF
TRBV7-3,13,CASSSVRSGELFF